These 7 T cell receptor beta chains were all obtained from the same sample, sequenced in a study of early T cells in non-severe SARS-CoV-2 infection. TCRdb ran MiXCR on the 5' RACE reads and lists one entry per CDR3 protein. The repertoire holds 55,000 to 70,000 distinct CDR3 sequences, with just under 5% as singletons. Material for sequencing was whole blood. These TCRs come from an adult who was a healthcare worker with PCR-confirmed SARS-CoV-2 infection or an uninfected control (not recorded which).

This clonotype was seen at least ten times. The V and J genes are TRBV19 and TRBJ2-2; D is ambiguous. This CDR3 contains 14 residues. Germline V gene sequence: CDR1 LNHDA, CDR2 SQIVND (reference sequence). V lost 7 bases and J lost 2, with 11 bases in between. CDR3 protein: CASKVAANTGELFF. Written as DNA, the CDR3 is TGTGCCAGTAAAGTGGCAGCAAACACCGGGGAGCTGTTTTTT. The full variable domain, completed using reference TRBV19 and TRBJ2-2, is DGGITQSPKYLFRKEGQNVTLSCEQNLNHDAMYWYRQDPGQGLRLIYYSQIVNDFQKGDIAEGYSVSREKKESFPLTVTSAQKNPTAFYLCASKVAANTGELFFGEGSRLTVL.

This clonotype was recorded a few times. V usage is TRBV20-1 and J usage is TRBJ2-1, with 14 bases identical to TRBD2. Germline lookup yields CDR1 DFQATT and CDR2 SNEGSKA (reference sequence). This CDR3 contains 16 residues. With 2 bases clipped from V and 13 bases from J, the junction kept 13 bases outside the gene matches. The CDR3 sequence is CSARIGGTSGRGPQFF. CDR3 nucleotide sequence: TGCAGTGCTAGAATTGGCGGGACTAGCGGGAGAGGCCCACAGTTCTTC.

The rearrangement links TRBV21-1 to TRBJ2-7; whether TRBD2, the table's D call, matches the DNA was not checked. TRBV21-1 is a pseudogene locus. This CDR3 region has 16 residues. The DNA for the CDR3 is TGTGCCAGCAGCAACGGAGCTAGCGGGATGATGTACGAGCAGTACTTC. It translates to CASSNGASGMMYEQYF.

This clonotype was observed at least ten times. V usage is TRBV7-2 and J usage is TRBJ1-5; D is perhaps TRBD1 (5 bases). CDR1 and CDR2 from the germline V gene are SGHTA and FQGNSA. Trimming pared 2 bases from V and 7 bases from J, leaving 12 bases between. This CDR3 has 14 amino acids. The CDR3 sequence is CASSLKGQGQPQHF. CDR3 coding DNA: TGTGCCAGCAGCTTAAAGGGGCAGGGCCAGCCCCAGCATTTT.

This clonotype was observed at least ten times. The chain employs TRBV29-1 and TRBJ1-3; maybe TRBD1 (5 bases). Trimming cost V 6 bases and J 4 bases, with 13 bases left between them. There are 13 residues in the CDR3. Per the germline V gene, CDR1 is SQVTM and CDR2 is ANQGSEA. CDR3 DNA sequence: TGCAGCGTATCAGACAGAGGGGGAAACACCATATATTTT. Protein sequence: CSVSDRGGNTIYF. Full variable domain (remainder filled in from reference TRBV29-1 and TRBJ1-3): SAVISQKPSRDICQRGTSLTIQCQVDSQVTMMFWYRQQPGQSLTLIATANQGSEATYESGFVIDKFPISRPNLTFSTLTVSNMSPEDSSIYLCSVSDRGGNTIYFGEGSWLTVV.

V and J are TRBV7-9 and TRBJ1-1; TRBD1 matches at 9 bases. CDR1 and CDR2 (germline): SEHNR, FQNEAQ (reference sequence). V shed 4 bases, J shed 4 bases, and the junction held 7 bases outside the gene matches. The CDR3 length is 15 residues. CDR3: CASSSQGAVGTEAFF. The CDR3 DNA follows: TGTGCCAGCAGCTCACAGGGGGCGGTAGGCACTGAAGCTTTCTTT.

V is TRBV10-3 and J is TRBJ2-3; D might be TRBD1 or TRBD2, each matching 5 bases. Germline V gene data show CDR1 as ENHRY and CDR2 as SYGVKD. Trimming took 2 bases from V and 10 from J, leaving 19 bases between them. The CDR3 has 15 residues. CDR3 loop: CAISERHPTGQPQYF. The CDR3 DNA reads as TGTGCCATCAGTGAGCGTCACCCAACGGGGCAGCCGCAGTATTTT.